This TCR beta chain was observed in a study of beta chain features in type 1 diabetes. The overall study: The patients were much like the healthy donors in age, gender and cell yields. Study-wide results and limits: Cells carrying high TCR expression could end up over-represented when cDNA is sequenced. People with Type 1 diabetes carried modestly yet significantly shorter TCRB CDR3s in all four CD4+ subsets. Compared to healthy donors, patients appeared to have naive, central memory and Treg TCRB repertoires that were more alike.

Reverse transcribing all isolated RNA meant expressed TCRB transcripts were sequenced. The assay was immunoSEQ multiplex PCR, and TCRdb's table has in-frame clones only and misses some. The repertoire includes a few hundred thousand clones, approximately 24% of them detected once, and roughly 0.013% sits in the top ten. This clone was seen a few times. Its antigen is unknown. Stem cell-like memory, regulatory, central memory and naive CD4+ cells were sorted via CD45RO/CCR7/CD25/CD127/CD95/CD27. Deletions cut 3 bases from V and 5 bases from J, with 13 bases between. The CDR3 sequence is 15 residues long. CDR1 and CDR2 from the germline V gene are SEHNR and FQNEAQ (reference sequence).

This sequence was found in a woman aged 30 to 39 with type 1 diabetes. Source material: naive CD4+ T cells from blood. The genes are TRBV7-9 and TRBJ2-2, with D maybe TRBD1 (6 bases). DNA of the CDR3: TGTGCCAGCAGCTTTGTAGCAGGGGATACCGGGGAGCTGTTTTTT. Translation gives CASSFVAGDTGELFF. The whole variable domain, remainder taken from reference TRBV7-9 and TRBJ2-2, is DTGVSQNPRHKITKRGQNVTFRCDPISEHNRLYWYRQTLGQGPEFLTYFQNEAQLEKSRLLSDRFSAERPKGSFSTLEIQRTEQGDSAMYLCASSFVAGDTGELFFGEGSRLTVL.